The entry below gives a single TCR beta chain sequence along with its context. The entry originates in a study of blood T cells in healthy people across ages. Primed by a sample-barcoded 5' primer and a J-beta primer mix, a second PCR proceeded for 7 to 11 cycles. TCRdb reprocessed the 5' RACE reads with MiXCR, giving one entry per CDR3 protein. Of about 720,000 distinct CDR3 sequences listed, 20% to 25% are singletons. At least 7 million PBMCs were isolated per sample. Total RNA amounts of at least 6 micrograms were extracted per sample. The clonotype originates from a man between 65 and 79 years old in good health. The sequenced sample was blood.

The DNA of the CDR3 is TGTGCCATCAGTGGGGCAGGGGGAGCTTTCTTT. Its translation: CAISGAGGAFF. V gene TRBV10-3 combines with J gene TRBJ1-1; TRBD1 agrees at 7 bases. The length of the CDR3 is 11 residues. Germline-derived CDR1 and CDR2 are ENHRY and SYGVKD. V lost 4 bases and J lost 10; bases outside the gene matches: 3.